The 26 T cell receptor beta chains below were found in one sample sequenced in a study of neurological immune-mediated disorders. Each CDR3 protein is one row after TCRdb ran MiXCR on the 5' RACE reads. The table has about 74,000 distinct CDR3 sequences, around 5.5% seen once. Sequencing was carried out using PBMCs. These receptors were obtained from a man aged 18 to 30 with multiple sclerosis.

This clonotype appeared many times. V gene TRBV10-1 combines with J gene TRBJ2-5; 10 bases line up with TRBD1. V was clipped by 4 bases and J by 7 bases; unmatched bases: 3. Germline CDR1 WNHNN, CDR2 SYGVQD (reference sequence). The CDR3 is made up of 13 amino acids. CDR3 protein: CASSGDRGGTQYF. As DNA, the CDR3 is TGCGCCAGCAGTGGGGACAGGGGTGGGACCCAGTACTTC.

This clonotype appeared many times. This chain joins TRBV24-1 and TRBJ2-7; 7 bases map to TRBD1. Unmatched junction bases numbered 6, after V lost 3 bases and J lost 2 bases. CDR1 and CDR2 from the germline V gene are KGHDR and SFDVKD. The CDR3 contains 15 residues. The CDR3 here is CATSDHRGPPYEQYF. The DNA of the CDR3 is TGTGCCACCAGTGATCACAGGGGTCCCCCCTACGAGCAGTACTTC.

V and J are TRBV18 and TRBJ1-1; D might be TRBD1 (5 bases). Trimming shortened V by 0 bases and J by 4 bases, and 12 bases separated the two germline ends. The length of the CDR3 is 15 residues. Germline lookup yields CDR1 KGHSH and CDR2 LQKENI. The CDR3 coding sequence is TGTGCCAGCTCACCACCAACAGGCGGGATCACTGAAGCTTTCTTT. It is translated as CASSPPTGGITEAFF.

This clonotype was seen a few times. This chain connects TRBV30 to TRBJ2-7, with 7 bases lining up with TRBD1. The length of the CDR3 is 16 residues. Germline V CDR1 and CDR2: GTSNPN, SVGIG (reference sequence). Trimming removed 2 bases from V and 1 base from J; junction bases left unmatched: 11. DNA of the CDR3: TGTGCCTGGAGTCATTCCGGGACAGCTTTTTCCTACGAGCAGTACTTC. Protein: CAWSHSGTAFSYEQYF.

The table lists this clonotype with many counts. The gene calls are TRBV20-1 and TRBJ2-3; 11 bases line up with TRBD2. There are 14 residues in the CDR3. Germline V gives CDR1 DFQATT, CDR2 SNEGSKA (reference sequence). V lost 4 bases to trimming and J lost 3 bases; unmatched junction nucleotides: 3. The CDR3 bases are TGCAGTGCTAAGACTAGCGGGAATACAGATACGCAGTATTTT. It codes for CSAKTSGNTDTQYF.

This clonotype appeared many times. The chain recombines TRBV7-9 with TRBJ1-2, with D possibly TRBD1 on 5 matching bases. This CDR3 has 14 amino acids. With 4 bases removed from V and 3 bases from J, the gap between germline ends came to 12 bases. Germline V gene lookup returns CDR1 SEHNR and CDR2 FQNEAQ (reference sequence). In nucleotides, the CDR3 is TGTGCCAGCAGCTGGGGAGGGGAGGACTATGGCTACACCTTC. Translation gives CASSWGGEDYGYTF.

This clonotype was observed many times. The rearrangement links TRBV6-6 to TRBJ2-6, with a weak D call TRBD1 (7 bases). The V gene lost 0 bases and the J gene lost 0 bases, with 15 bases spanning the gap. The CDR3 sequence is 19 residues long. Germline CDR1 MNHNY, CDR2 SVGAGI (reference sequence). CDR3 coding DNA: TGTGCCAGCAGTTACTCGATGGAGGGGGCGATCTCTGGGGCCAACGTCCTGACTTTC. This translates into CASSYSMEGAISGANVLTF.

At least ten counts were recorded for this clonotype. This chain connects TRBV5-1 to TRBJ2-5; D tentatively fits TRBD1 or TRBD2 (6 bases each). V was clipped by 0 bases and J by 5 bases, with 11 bases between them. Germline V CDR1 and CDR2: SGHRS, YFSETQ. This CDR3 has 14 residues. The DNA for the CDR3 is TGCGCCAGCAGCTTGGCGGGGGCGCGGGAGACCCAGTACTTC. It specifies CASSLAGARETQYF.

This clonotype was seen at least ten times. The V gene is TRBV5-1, the J gene TRBJ2-7; no clear D. Germline CDR1 and CDR2: SGHRS and YFSETQ. The CDR3 has 13 residues. The V gene lost 0 bases and the J gene lost 6 bases, with 10 bases spanning the gap. The CDR3 sequence is CASSLGTAGEQYF. CDR3 DNA sequence: TGCGCCAGCAGCTTGGGGACCGCAGGCGAGCAGTACTTC.

The table lists this clonotype with many counts. The chain carries TRBV7-8 and TRBJ2-1; TRBD1 might be the D (6 bases). With 7 bases removed from V and 10 bases from J, the gap between germline ends came to 20 bases. Per the germline V gene, CDR1 is SGHVS and CDR2 is FQNEAQ. The CDR3 totals 14 residues. The CDR3 sequence is CASTQTQQGWEQFF. CDR3 sequence (DNA): TGTGCCAGCACCCAAACTCAACAGGGATGGGAGCAGTTCTTC.

Many counts were recorded for this clonotype. The chain has TRBV6-6 and TRBJ1-1; 10 positions agree with TRBD1. With 6 bases clipped from V and 2 bases from J, the junction kept 6 bases outside the gene matches. Per the germline V gene, CDR1 is MNHNY and CDR2 is SVGAGI (reference sequence). The CDR3 is made up of 15 amino acids. CDR3 loop: CASSDRDRGNTEAFF. CDR3 DNA: TGTGCCAGCAGCGACCGGGACAGGGGTAACACTGAAGCTTTCTTT.

J is TRBJ2-3 and V is TRBV14, with D uncertain. Germline CDR1 and CDR2: SGHDN and FVKESK. Deletions cut 4 bases from V and 9 bases from J, with 11 bases between. The CDR3 runs to 12 residues. Written as DNA, the CDR3 is TGTGCCAGCAGCCGCGTAGGGCGAACGCAGTATTTT. Amino acid sequence: CASSRVGRTQYF. The whole variable domain, filled in from reference TRBV14 and TRBJ2-3, reads EAGVTQFPSHSVIEKGQTVTLRCDPISGHDNLYWYRRVMGKEIKFLLHFVKESKQDESGMPNNRFLAERTGGTYSTLKVQPAELEDSGVYFCASSRVGRTQYFGPGTRLTVL.

In this sample, this clonotype turned up many times. The chain employs TRBV5-4 and TRBJ1-3; unclear D gene. V was shortened by 4 bases and J by 3 bases, with 11 bases between the two germline ends. Germline V CDR1 and CDR2: SGHNT, YYREEE (reference sequence). The CDR3 is made up of 14 amino acids. This CDR3 reads CASSPGGLGNTIYF. The DNA for the CDR3 is TGTGCCAGCAGCCCTGGTGGTCTTGGAAACACCATATATTTT. The variable domain in full, completed from reference TRBV5-4 and TRBJ1-3, reads ETGVTQSPTHLIKTRGQQVTLRCSSQSGHNTVSWYQQALGQGPQFIFQYYREEENGRGNFPPRFSGLQFPNYSSELNVNALELDDSALYLCASSPGGLGNTIYFGEGSWLTVV.

This clonotype was recorded at least ten times. CDR3 sequence reads: CSVKPGLEAFF. The CDR3 DNA follows: TGCAGCGTGAAACCGGGCCTTGAAGCTTTCTTT. The chain combines TRBV29-1 with TRBJ1-1, with D hard to call. With 6 bases removed from V and 7 bases from J, the gap between germline ends came to 12 bases. The CDR3 contains 11 residues. Germline loops: CDR1 SQVTM, CDR2 ANQGSEA.

This clonotype was observed many times. The chain employs TRBV24-1 and TRBJ2-1, with a possible D match to TRBD2 (6 bases). Germline V CDR1 and CDR2: KGHDR, SFDVKD. Trimming shortened V by 0 bases and J by 9 bases, and 11 bases separated the two germline ends. This CDR3 has 14 residues. CDR3 coding DNA: TGTGCCACCAGTGATTTGACGGGGGAGAGTGAGCAGTTCTTC. It translates to CATSDLTGESEQFF.

This clonotype has a count of ten or more. Here the CDR3 DNA reads TGTGCCAGCAGTGACACCCGGGCCCCTAACACCGGGGAGCTGTTTTTT. Amino acid sequence: CASSDTRAPNTGELFF. The chain has TRBV25-1 and TRBJ2-2; D unclear. The CDR3 is 16 amino acids. Germline V gene sequence: CDR1 MGHDK, CDR2 SYGVNS. V shed 3 bases and J shed 2 bases, with 13 bases lying between them.

Many counts were recorded for this clonotype. The rearrangement joins TRBV5-1 to TRBJ2-7; D perhaps matches TRBD1 (5 bases). V was cut by 1 base and J by 0 bases, with 17 bases left in between. The CDR3 is 17 residues long. CDR1 and CDR2 (germline): SGHRS, YFSETQ. The CDR3 nucleotides are TGCGCCAGCAGCTTGCCCCCAGGGCCCCCGAGCTCCTACGAGCAGTACTTC. This encodes CASSLPPGPPSSYEQYF.

This clonotype was picked up many times. CDR3 DNA sequence: TGCAGTGCTAGGAAGGGCAGAGTCTTCACAGATACGCAGTATTTT. It is translated as CSARKGRVFTDTQYF. The chain recombines TRBV20-1 with TRBJ2-3; D is unclear. V gave up 3 bases and J gave up 2 bases, with 15 bases separating them. Looked up from germline, CDR1 is DFQATT and CDR2 is SNEGSKA (reference sequence). This CDR3 is 15 amino acids long.

The table lists this clonotype with many counts. This chain joins TRBV12-3 or TRBV12-4 and TRBJ1-5, with D tentatively TRBD1 (5 bases). This CDR3 is built from 15 residues. The V end was cut by 5 bases, the J end by 5 bases, with 16 bases between. The CDR3 DNA reads TGTGCCAGCAGTCCCTCGGGGGGTAACTATCAGCCCCAGCATTTT. Residues: CASSPSGGNYQPQHF.

This clonotype occurred many times. The chain combines TRBV9 with TRBJ2-5; D is possibly TRBD1 (6 bases). This CDR3 region has 15 residues. CDR1 SGDLS and CDR2 YYNGEE come from the germline V gene. V lost 1 base to trimming and J lost 3 bases, with 13 bases between them. This CDR3 reads CASSVPQGSEETQYF. CDR3 in DNA: TGTGCCAGCAGCGTACCACAGGGATCTGAAGAGACCCAGTACTTC.

Comments on this clonotype: An end of the junction does not agree with germline; a read error may underlie this. The V call is TRBV20-1, the J call TRBJ1-6, with a tentative D call TRBD1 (6 bases). Germline V gene data show CDR1 as DFQATT and CDR2 as SNEGSKA (reference sequence). The CDR3 contains 13 residues. CDR3 sequence: CSASGTNNSPLNF. Here the CDR3 DNA reads TGCAGTGCCTCAGGGACAAATAATTCACCCCTCAACTTT.

This clonotype came up many times. The V gene is TRBV12-3 or TRBV12-4, the J gene TRBJ2-2; a possible D gene is TRBD1 (6 bases). The CDR3 has 13 residues. Trimming took off 5 bases at V and 6 bases at J, with 10 bases between the two ends. The CDR3: CASSIRQAGELFF. The CDR3 DNA reads as TGTGCCAGCAGTATTAGACAGGCCGGGGAGCTGTTTTTT.

This clonotype was detected ten times or more. V is TRBV5-1 and J is TRBJ1-1; no clear D. In germline, CDR1 is SGHRS, CDR2 YFSETQ. V lost 0 bases to trimming and J lost 2 bases, with 11 bases between them. The CDR3 is 15 amino acids. The CDR3 region is CASSLAGGHNTEAFF. The CDR3 DNA follows: TGCGCCAGCAGCTTGGCCGGTGGGCATAACACTGAAGCTTTCTTT.

This clonotype was picked up many times. The rearrangement links TRBV29-1 to TRBJ1-1; TRBD1 matches at 7 bases. The CDR3 is 16 amino acids. Germline CDR1 is SQVTM and CDR2 is ANQGSEA. V shed 7 bases and J 0 bases; nucleotides not matched to a gene: 14. In DNA form, the CDR3 reads TGCAGCGCCCGACAGGGTCGGGGTTTTTTGAACACTGAAGCTTTCTTT. The encoded protein is CSARQGRGFLNTEAFF.

Many counts were recorded for this clonotype. The chain is built from TRBV20-1 and TRBJ2-7, with D tentatively TRBD2 (6 bases). The CDR3 totals 15 residues. V gave up 0 bases and J gave up 2 bases, with 14 bases separating them. Germline values: CDR1 DFQATT, CDR2 SNEGSKA (reference sequence). CDR3 in amino acids: CSAREAASAAYEQYF. The CDR3 DNA reads as TGCAGTGCTAGAGAAGCGGCTAGCGCCGCCTACGAGCAGTACTTC.

This clonotype was counted ten times or more. The chain has TRBV15 and TRBJ2-1; maybe TRBD2 (5 bases). CDR3 size: 14 residues. Germline values: CDR1 LNHNV, CDR2 YYDKDF (reference sequence). Trimming pared 0 bases from V and 10 bases from J, leaving 13 bases between. The CDR3 protein is CATSRDRGSQEQFF. In DNA, the CDR3 is TGTGCCACCAGCAGAGATCGGGGTAGCCAGGAGCAGTTCTTC.